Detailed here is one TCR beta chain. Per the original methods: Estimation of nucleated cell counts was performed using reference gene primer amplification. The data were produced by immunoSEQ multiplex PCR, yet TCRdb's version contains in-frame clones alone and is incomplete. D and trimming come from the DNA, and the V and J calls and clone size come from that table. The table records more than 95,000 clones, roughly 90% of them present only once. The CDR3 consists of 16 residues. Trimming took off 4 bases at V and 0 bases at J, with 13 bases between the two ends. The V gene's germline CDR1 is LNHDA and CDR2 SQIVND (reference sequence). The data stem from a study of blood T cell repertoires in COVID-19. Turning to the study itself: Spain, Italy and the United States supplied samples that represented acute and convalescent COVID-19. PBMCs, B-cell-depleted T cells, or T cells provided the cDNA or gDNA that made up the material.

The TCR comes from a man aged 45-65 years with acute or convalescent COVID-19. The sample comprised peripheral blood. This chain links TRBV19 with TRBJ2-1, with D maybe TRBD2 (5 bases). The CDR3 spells CASSRRADTSYNEQFF. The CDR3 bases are TGTGCCAGTAGTAGGAGAGCGGATACCTCCTACAATGAGCAGTTCTTC.